The present T cell receptor beta chain was sequenced within a study of T-cell reconstitution after alpha-beta-depleted transplantation in children. This clonotype was seen ten or more times. Unique molecular identifiers were used to barcode this TCRbeta library. MiXCR was run by TCRdb on the PCR reads, yielding one entry per CDR3 protein. The sample comprises 200,000 to 300,000 distinct CDR3 sequences, more than 10% of which are singletons, and roughly 2.6% rests with the top ten. The sample was PBMCs from the stem cell graft donor, taken from the stem cell graft. The sequence came from a human donor who donated a stem cell graft to a child with acute lymphoblastic leukemia.

The CDR3 region is CASRDSGATYEQYF. Here the CDR3 DNA reads TGCGCCAGCAGAGATAGCGGGGCCACCTACGAGCAGTACTTC. The V call is TRBV5-1, the J call TRBJ2-7; the match to TRBD2 covers 8 bases. From germline, CDR1 is SGHRS and CDR2 YFSETQ. The CDR3 runs 14 residues. Trimming cost V 5 bases and J 2 bases; bases outside gene matches: 6.